Following are 8 T cell receptor beta chains from one sample sequenced in a study of spatial heterogeneity in lung cancer. General study results and limits: Intratumoral expanded alpha and beta TCR counts were found to track tumor mutation counts.

Stated time point: sample taken at primary tumor resection. These TCRs are of unknown antigen specificity. Via MiXCR, TCRdb re-called the 5' RACE reads, giving one row per CDR3 protein. The table includes about 8,000 distinct CDR3 sequences, about 10% detected once. This material consisted of lung tumor tissue, taken at surgery. The receptors shown here come from a male donor with early-stage non-small cell lung cancer.

This clonotype is medium-sized in the sample. The chain employs TRBV5-6 and TRBJ2-7; tentatively, D is TRBD1 (7 bases). There are 15 residues in the CDR3. Between the trimmed V and J ends, which lost 0 bases and 3 bases, there was a span of 13 bases. The germline V gene has CDR1 SGHDT and CDR2 YYEEEE. CDR3 protein: CASSLETGRYYEQYF. The CDR3, as DNA: TGTGCCAGCAGCTTGGAGACAGGGAGGTACTACGAGCAGTACTTC. Full variable domain (rest looked up from reference TRBV5-6 and TRBJ2-7): DAGVTQSPTHLIKTRGQQVTLRCSPKSGHDTVSWYQQALGQGPQFIFQYYEEEERQRGNFPDRFSGHQFPNYSSELNVNALLLGDSALYLCASSLETGRYYEQYFGPGTRLTVT.

This clonotype was detected ten times or more. The chain uses TRBV7-6 and TRBJ1-4; unclear D gene. The V and J ends lost 3 bases and 6 bases respectively, with 14 bases between them. CDR3 length: 15 amino acids. Germline loops: CDR1 SGHVS, CDR2 FNYEAQ. The DNA for the CDR3 is TGTGCCAGCAGCTTCACCGACCTTAAGGATGAAAAACTGTTTTTT. Translated, it gives CASSFTDLKDEKLFF.

This clonotype was recorded many times. This chain links TRBV24-1 with TRBJ2-2; maybe TRBD1 (6 bases). Trimming left V 0 bases short and J 5 bases short, with 15 bases between. The CDR3 is 17 residues long. Germline-derived CDR1 and CDR2 are KGHDR and SFDVKD. The CDR3 loop reads CATSDLLGASGTGELFF. The CDR3 DNA is TGTGCCACCAGTGATTTGTTGGGGGCATCGGGTACCGGGGAGCTGTTTTTT.

This clonotype is labeled medium-sized. The chain combines TRBV5-1 with TRBJ2-5; D not resolved. The CDR3 is 14 amino acids. Germline lookup yields CDR1 SGHRS and CDR2 YFSETQ. Trimming stripped 1 base from V and 1 base from J, with 8 bases between. CDR3 region: CASSLQVGQETQYF. CDR3 nucleotides: TGCGCCAGCAGCTTGCAGGTCGGCCAAGAGACCCAGTACTTC.

This clonotype came up many times. The CDR3 DNA sequence: TGCAGTGCGGGAATGGGGTCGGAGCAAGAGACCCAGTACTTC. It translates to CSAGMGSEQETQYF. V is TRBV20-1 and J is TRBJ2-5; D remains unclear. The CDR3 is 14 amino acids. Between the trimmed V and J ends, which lost 6 bases and 2 bases, there was a span of 16 bases. Looked up from germline, CDR1 is DFQATT and CDR2 is SNEGSKA (reference sequence).

This clonotype was found many times. CDR3 region: CASSKQVSGETQYF. The CDR3 region has the DNA TGTGCCAGCAGCAAACAGGTCTCGGGAGAGACCCAGTACTTC. J is TRBJ2-5 and V is TRBV11-2; D perhaps matches TRBD1 (5 bases). Germline CDR1 and CDR2: SGHAT and FQNNGV. Deletions cut 5 bases from V and 4 bases from J, with 14 bases between. The CDR3 consists of 14 residues. The variable domain in full, completed from reference TRBV11-2 and TRBJ2-5, reads EAGVAQSPRYKIIEKRQSVAFWCNPISGHATLYWYQQILGQGPKLLIQFQNNGVVDDSQLPKDRFSAERLKGVDSTLKIQPAKLEDSAVYLCASSKQVSGETQYFGPGTRLLVL.

This clonotype appeared once. A much larger clone differs by one base, so this may be a read error. The chain is built from TRBV2 and TRBJ2-3; no definite D call. Trimming cost V 8 bases and J 2 bases, with 14 bases left between them. Germline assignment: CDR1 SNHLY and CDR2 FYNNEI. The CDR3 loop spans 14 amino acids. DNA for the CDR3: TGTGCCAGCTCACGGGTGGGCGACACAGATACGCAGTATTTT. Encoded protein: CASSRVGDTDTQYF.

This clonotype came up many times. The chain recombines TRBV12-3 or TRBV12-4 with TRBJ1-1; D gene uncertain. The V end was cut by 7 bases, the J end by 3 bases, with 12 bases between. The CDR3 is 13 amino acids. The CDR3 DNA reads as TGTGCCAGCACCCACGATGGGTACACTGAAGCTTTCTTT. Protein sequence: CASTHDGYTEAFF.